The 27 T cell receptor beta chains in this list originate from one sample, sequenced in a study of OX40 agonist ivuxolimab in advanced cancers. Only in-frame clones appear in the TCRdb table, and some are missing; sequencing was by immunoSEQ multiplex PCR. The sample holds more than 10,000 clones; roughly four fifths are singletons and the top ten take about an eighth. This sample comprised CD4+ or CD8+ T cells sorted from blood, obtained in a trial of the OX40 agonist ivuxolimab. These receptors originate from an adult with an advanced solid tumor such as melanoma, head and neck, liver or kidney cancer.

The chain has TRBV5-8 and TRBJ2-7, with TRBD1 as a possible D gene (6 bases). Looked up from germline, CDR1 is SGHTS and CDR2 is YDEGEE. V lost 4 bases, J lost 13 bases, and 12 bases lay in between. The CDR3 is 10 amino acids. The CDR3, as DNA: TGTGCCAGCAGCGGGGGCAGGGCCTACTTC. Protein product: CASSGGRAYF.

This clone was detected only a few times. The rearrangement uses TRBV9 and TRBJ2-7, with 7 positions matching TRBD1. This CDR3 comprises 14 residues. Germline CDR1 and CDR2: SGDLS and YYNGEE. After removal of 4 bases from V and 5 bases from J, the junction contained 9 bases not matched to a gene. The CDR3 nucleotides read TGTGCCAGCAGCCCCTCCGACAGGGCCCACGAGCAGTACTTC. Its translation: CASSPSDRAHEQYF.

The DNA for the CDR3 is TGTGCCAGCAGCTCAGGGGGGTTCAGCTCCTACGAGCAGTACTTC. Encoded protein: CASSSGGFSSYEQYF. The chain is built from TRBV7-9 and TRBJ2-7, with D possibly TRBD1 on 7 matching bases. The V gene's germline CDR1 is SEHNR and CDR2 FQNEAQ (reference sequence). This CDR3 region has 15 residues. The germline V and J ends were trimmed by 4 bases and 0 bases, with 13 bases remaining between them. Complete variable domain (other parts from reference TRBV7-9 and TRBJ2-7): DTGVSQNPRHKITKRGQNVTFRCDPISEHNRLYWYRQTLGQGPEFLTYFQNEAQLEKSRLLSDRFSAERPKGSFSTLEIQRTEQGDSAMYLCASSSGGFSSYEQYFGPGTRLTVT.

The chain joins TRBV2 to TRBJ1-1, with TRBD1 matching 10 bases. J lost 1 base, V lost 8 bases, and 10 bases had no gene match. This CDR3 comprises 16 residues. Germline-derived CDR1 and CDR2 are SNHLY and FYNNEI. The CDR3 loop reads CASGRDRGMGNTEAFF. The CDR3 nucleotides read TGTGCCAGCGGCCGGGACAGGGGAATGGGGAACACTGAAGCTTTCTTT.

The chain couples TRBV6-5 to TRBJ2-7; 7 bases agree with TRBD2. This CDR3 is built from 12 residues. The junction had 1 base not matched to a gene; V was cut back by 5 bases and J by 3 bases. Germline V gene lookup returns CDR1 MNHEY and CDR2 SVGAGI. In nucleotides, the CDR3 is TGTGCCAGCAGTCGGGAGGACTACGAGCAGTACTTC. Translated, it gives CASSREDYEQYF.

The chain links TRBV9 to TRBJ2-1; D unclear. Trimming took 0 bases from V and 2 from J, leaving 12 bases between them. CDR1 is SGDLS, CDR2 YYNGEE, per germline. The CDR3 length is 16 residues. This CDR3 reads CASSVGTLGTYNEQFF. In DNA form, the CDR3 reads TGTGCCAGCAGCGTAGGGACCCTAGGGACCTACAATGAGCAGTTCTTC.

The chain joins TRBV11-3 to TRBJ2-1; TRBD2 aligns across 8 bases. J lost 9 bases, V lost 5 bases, and 15 bases had no gene match. Germline V gives CDR1 SGHNT, CDR2 YENEEA. The CDR3 covers 16 residues. CDR3 loop: CASSLNPVAGRVEQFF. CDR3 coding DNA: TGTGCCAGCAGCCTAAACCCAGTAGCGGGAAGGGTTGAGCAGTTCTTC.

J is TRBJ1-6 and V is TRBV6-1, with D tentatively TRBD1 (5 bases). V lost 6 bases to trimming and J lost 9 bases, with 15 bases between them. The germline gives CDR1 MNHNS, CDR2 SASEGT. The CDR3 is 14 residues long. Written as DNA, the CDR3 is TGTGCCAGCAGAGAGGACATCACCTTTTCACCCCTCCACTTT. Translating gives CASREDITFSPLHF.

The V gene is TRBV20-1, the J gene TRBJ1-2; D is uncertain. V lost 3 bases and J 3 bases, leaving 5 bases between the germline ends. The CDR3 length is 11 residues. The germline V gene has CDR1 DFQATT and CDR2 SNEGSKA (reference sequence). CDR3 loop: CSARTDYGYTF. The CDR3 DNA reads TGCAGTGCTAGGACCGACTATGGCTACACCTTC.

The CDR3 region is CAISPREGKNHNEQFF. In DNA, the CDR3 is TGTGCCATCAGTCCCAGGGAGGGGAAAAACCACAATGAGCAGTTCTTC. J is TRBJ2-1 and V is TRBV10-3; 7 bases fit TRBD2. The germline V gene has CDR1 ENHRY and CDR2 SYGVKD. The J segment lost 5 bases and the V segment lost 5 bases, leaving 12 bases of the junction unmatched. The CDR3 has 16 amino acids.

The CDR3 here is CASSQDAGLSYNEQFF. The CDR3, as DNA: TGCGCCAGCAGCCAAGACGCAGGGTTATCCTACAATGAGCAGTTCTTC. This chain links TRBV4-1 with TRBJ2-1; a weak D match, TRBD1 (5 bases). Per germline, CDR1 MGHRA and CDR2 YSYEKL. Trimming shortened V by 0 bases and J by 1 base, and 10 bases separated the two germline ends. The CDR3 is made up of 16 amino acids.

This clone was seen just once. J is TRBJ1-2 and V is TRBV15, with TRBD1 matching 8 bases. The V segment lost 0 bases and the J segment 6 bases; nucleotides outside the gene matches: 6. The germline CDR1 and CDR2 sequences are LNHNV and YYDKDF (reference sequence). The CDR3 runs to 15 residues. CDR3 loop: CATSRDRGLRNGYTF. The CDR3 nucleotides read TGTGCCACCAGCAGAGACAGGGGGCTGCGGAATGGCTACACCTTC.

This chain joins TRBV4-2 and TRBJ2-1; D is ambiguous. V lost 2 bases to trimming and J lost 5 bases, with 13 bases between them. The CDR3 is 15 amino acids. From germline, CDR1 is LGHNA and CDR2 YNFKEQ. The CDR3 nucleotides are TGTGCCAGCAGCCAAATCTTAGGCAACAACAATGAGCAGTTCTTC. It codes for CASSQILGNNNEQFF.

The chain uses TRBV19 and TRBJ2-7; 8 bases are shared with TRBD1. CDR1 is LNHDA, CDR2 SQIVND, per germline (reference sequence). This CDR3 is built from 17 residues. Trimming removed 3 bases from V and 7 bases from J; junction bases left unmatched: 17. CDR3 sequence reads: CASSIGTGFWLMFEQYF. CDR3 DNA sequence: TGTGCCAGTAGTATCGGGACAGGTTTCTGGCTTATGTTTGAGCAGTACTTC.

The J gene is TRBJ2-7, the V gene TRBV20-1; D is unclear. The V and J ends lost 6 bases and 4 bases respectively, with 10 bases between them. The CDR3 contains 11 residues. Per the germline V gene, CDR1 is DFQATT and CDR2 is SNEGSKA (reference sequence). DNA of the CDR3: TGCAGTGCCCAGGAATTTTACGAGCAGTACTTC. It is translated as CSAQEFYEQYF.

The chain joins TRBV13 to TRBJ2-3; 14 bases align to TRBD2. The CDR3 has 18 residues. The V and J ends lost 3 bases and 2 bases, in that order; junction bases with no gene match: 7. The V gene's germline CDR1 is PRHDT and CDR2 FYEKMQ (reference sequence). For the CDR3, the DNA is TGTGCCAGCAGCTTCCGACTAGCGGGGGGGGCTCTCACAGATACGCAGTATTTT. This codes for CASSFRLAGGALTDTQYF.

V and J are TRBV5-1 and TRBJ1-1; a weak D match, TRBD1 (6 bases). This CDR3 spans 17 amino acids. Germline lookup yields CDR1 SGHRS and CDR2 YFSETQ. With 2 bases removed from V and 4 bases from J, the gap between germline ends came to 21 bases. Written as DNA, the CDR3 is TGCGCCAGCAGCTTTGGTCCGGGACAACCTAGGAGCACTGAAGCTTTCTTT. Residues: CASSFGPGQPRSTEAFF.

This clone was detected only once. J is TRBJ2-1 and V is TRBV25-1; D is ambiguous. V dropped 8 bases and J dropped 7 bases, with 9 bases sitting between them. The CDR3 contains 11 residues. Germline-derived CDR1 and CDR2 are MGHDK and SYGVNS. The CDR3 DNA reads TGTGCCAGCCTAGGGCGGAATGAGCAGTTCTTC. Its protein is CASLGRNEQFF.

V gene TRBV5-4 combines with J gene TRBJ1-2; D unclear. This CDR3 is 12 amino acids long. V lost 4 bases and J 2 bases, leaving 6 bases between the germline ends. The germline CDR1 and CDR2 sequences are SGHNT and YYREEE (reference sequence). The CDR3 bases are TGTGCCAGCAGCCCCGGAAACTATGGCTACACCTTC. This gives the protein CASSPGNYGYTF.

This clone has only one observation. This chain joins TRBV9 and TRBJ2-1; no reliable D call. This CDR3 comprises 13 residues. V lost 0 bases and J 2 bases, leaving 3 bases between the germline ends. Looked up from germline, CDR1 is SGDLS and CDR2 is YYNGEE. The CDR3 loop reads CASSVVPYNEQFF. CDR3 nucleotides: TGTGCCAGCAGCGTAGTCCCCTACAATGAGCAGTTCTTC.

The chain recombines TRBV10-1 with TRBJ2-2; TRBD2 matches at 11 bases. The CDR3 totals 17 residues. The V gene end was trimmed by 6 bases and the J gene end by 0 bases; junction bases not matched to a gene: 6. CDR1 is WNHNN and CDR2 is SYGVQD in the germline V gene (reference sequence). The CDR3 protein is CASSTTGLAANTGELFF. The CDR3 nucleotides are TGCGCCAGCAGCACAACGGGACTAGCGGCGAACACCGGGGAGCTGTTTTTT.

The CDR3 DNA reads TGTGCCAGCAGCTTCACAGCAAGGGAGCTGTTTTTT. Translation: CASSFTARELFF. The J gene is TRBJ2-2, the V gene TRBV7-9; D uncertain. Germline V gene lookup returns CDR1 SEHNR and CDR2 FQNEAQ (reference sequence). The CDR3 has 12 amino acids. Trimming took 3 bases from V and 9 from J, leaving 8 bases between them.

V usage is TRBV6-1 and J usage is TRBJ1-4; D gene ambiguous. Germline V gene data show CDR1 as MNHNS and CDR2 as SASEGT. The CDR3 loop spans 14 amino acids. Trimming left V 5 bases short and J 8 bases short, with 15 bases between. CDR3 residues: CASSPTRGWEKLFF. The CDR3 coding sequence is TGTGCCAGCAGTCCAACGCGAGGTTGGGAAAAACTGTTTTTT.

The chain employs TRBV7-6 and TRBJ2-1, with D hard to call. The CDR3 loop spans 12 amino acids. Germline CDR1 is SGHVS and CDR2 is FNYEAQ. Deletions cut 1 base from V and 10 bases from J, with 8 bases between. Here the CDR3 DNA reads TGTGCCAGCAGCTTAGGAGGTTACGAGCAGTTCTTC. Its protein product is CASSLGGYEQFF.

The rearrangement links TRBV27 to TRBJ2-4; 10 positions match TRBD2. The CDR3 is 16 amino acids. J gave up 2 bases and V 6 bases, and 7 bases lay outside the gene matches. The germline CDR1 and CDR2 sequences are MNHEY and SMNVEV (reference sequence). The CDR3 coding sequence is TGTGCCAGCAGGCCAGCGGGGGGGCTAACCAAAAACATTCAGTACTTC. This sequence encodes CASRPAGGLTKNIQYF.

The count of this clone is one. The V and J genes are TRBV14 and TRBJ2-2; no reliable D call. The germline gives CDR1 SGHDN, CDR2 FVKESK. The CDR3 is 13 amino acids. V shed 4 bases and J shed 3 bases, with 6 bases lying between them. The CDR3 bases are TGTGCCAGCAGCCCTCAGGACACCGGGGAGCTGTTTTTT. Translation gives CASSPQDTGELFF.

The chain recombines TRBV6-6 with TRBJ2-1, with 11 bases lining up with TRBD2. CDR1 is MNHNY and CDR2 is SVGAGI in the germline V gene (reference sequence). V trimming: 0 bases; J trimming: 5 bases; junction bases outside the gene matches: 3. The CDR3 totals 16 residues. The CDR3 region has the DNA TGTGCCAGCAGTTACTCCTTAGCGGGGGGGGACAATGAGCAGTTCTTC. Encoded protein: CASSYSLAGGDNEQFF.